The 19 T cell receptor beta chains reported below all come from one sample, sequenced in a study of blood T cell repertoires in COVID-19. Sequenced by immunoSEQ multiplex PCR; TCRdb stores in-frame clones only, minus some. The repertoire includes 120,000 or so clones, 65% to 85% of them detected once, and more than 1.5% sits in the top ten. The sample taken for sequencing was peripheral blood. Source of these receptors: a man between 65 and 80 years old with acute or convalescent COVID-19.

The rearrangement uses TRBV10-3 and TRBJ1-1, with D possibly matching TRBD1 (6 bases). CDR1 is ENHRY, CDR2 SYGVKD, per germline. The CDR3 loop spans 15 amino acids. Trimming removed 4 bases from V and 7 bases from J, with 19 bases in between. CDR3 sequence reads: CAISAQSGAGGEAFF. The CDR3 DNA reads TGTGCCATCAGTGCACAATCAGGGGCGGGCGGTGAAGCTTTCTTT.

Note on this clone: Other nucleotide sequences in the sample specify the same CDR3. The V and J genes are TRBV7-9 and TRBJ1-5, with D perhaps matching TRBD1 (6 bases). V was clipped by 4 bases and J by 5 bases, with 9 bases between them. Germline assignment: CDR1 SEHNR and CDR2 FQNEAQ (reference sequence). The CDR3 runs 13 residues. The CDR3 bases are TGTGCCAGCAGCTCAGGACAGTATCAGCCCCAGCATTTT. Residues: CASSSGQYQPQHF.

The gene calls are TRBV18 and TRBJ2-5, with TRBD2 as a possible D gene (5 bases). The CDR3 spans 11 residues. Trimming shortened V by 6 bases and J by 3 bases, and 5 bases separated the two germline ends. Germline V CDR1 and CDR2: KGHSH, LQKENI. DNA of the CDR3: TGTGCCAGCTCGCGGGAAGAGACCCAGTACTTC. Protein sequence: CASSREETQYF.

This chain connects TRBV11-1 to TRBJ2-3, with D possibly TRBD1 on 6 matching bases. Between the trimmed V and J ends, which lost 6 bases and 3 bases, there was a span of 19 bases. The CDR3 covers 16 residues. Per germline, CDR1 SGHAT and CDR2 FQDESV (reference sequence). CDR3 coding DNA: TGTGCCAGCAGTCTAATAGGCGGACAGACTACAGATACGCAGTATTTT. It specifies CASSLIGGQTTDTQYF.

This clone has more than one count but fewer than ten. The chain employs TRBV11-2 and TRBJ1-1; TRBD1 is a possible D gene (5 bases). CDR3 length: 16 residues. Germline lookup yields CDR1 SGHAT and CDR2 FQNNGV. Deletions cut 1 base from V and 1 base from J, with 13 bases between. Written as DNA, the CDR3 is TGTGCCAGCAGCTTAGTGGGAGGCAGGGCGAACACTGAAGCTTTCTTT. Translating it yields CASSLVGGRANTEAFF.

Of note for this clone: Different DNA sequences within this sample yield the same CDR3. CDR3 nucleotides: TGTGCCAGCAGCCAAGGGAGACAGACCACTGAAGCTTTCTTT. It is translated as CASSQGRQTTEAFF. The V call is TRBV3-1 (or the pseudogene TRBV3-2), the J call TRBJ1-1; a possible D gene is TRBD1 (5 bases). The V end lost 1 base, the J end lost 4 bases, and 10 bases lay between the germline ends. CDR3 length equals 14 residues. Germline loops: CDR1 LGHDT, CDR2 YNNKEL (reference sequence).

The chain uses TRBV4-1 and TRBJ2-5; no clear D. The germline V gene encodes CDR1 MGHRA and CDR2 YSYEKL. V gave up 4 bases and J gave up 2 bases, with 8 bases separating them. The CDR3 is 13 amino acids. CDR3 DNA sequence: TGCGCCAGCAGCCCCGTCCGTCAAGAGACCCAGTACTTC. Protein product: CASSPVRQETQYF.

This clone has just a few counts. The chain carries TRBV24-1 and TRBJ2-1; 14 bases are a match to TRBD2. CDR3 size: 18 residues. CDR1 KGHDR and CDR2 SFDVKD come from the germline V gene. V lost 2 bases to trimming and J lost 8 bases; unmatched junction nucleotides: 10. The CDR3 spells CATSDSQTSGGALDEQFF. For the CDR3, the DNA is TGTGCCACCAGTGATTCCCAGACTAGCGGGGGGGCTCTCGATGAGCAGTTCTTC.

The V gene is TRBV14, the J gene TRBJ1-3; perhaps TRBD1 as D (5 bases). Germline CDR1 and CDR2: SGHDN and FVKESK. This CDR3 contains 16 residues. V gave up 8 bases and J gave up 0 bases, with 17 bases separating them. The CDR3 region has the DNA TGTGCCAGCGGACCTTACGGAAGGGGCTCTGGAAACACCATATATTTT. Encoded protein: CASGPYGRGSGNTIYF.

This clone was seen a handful of times. The chain recombines TRBV5-6 with TRBJ2-7; 9 nucleotides match TRBD1. Germline CDR1 reads SGHDT; CDR2 reads YYEEEE. Trimming at V came to 3 bases and at J to 4 bases, leaving 5 bases not matched to a gene. The CDR3 extends over 14 amino acids. The CDR3 DNA reads as TGTGCCAGCAGCTCGTACAGGGGGCGGTACGAGCAGTACTTC. As protein: CASSSYRGRYEQYF.

The chain combines TRBV14 with TRBJ1-6; D remains unclear. Germline loops: CDR1 SGHDN, CDR2 FVKESK. The V end lost 4 bases, the J end lost 6 bases, and 4 bases lay between the germline ends. The CDR3 spans 12 residues. The CDR3 region is CASSLLNSPLHF. The CDR3, as DNA: TGTGCCAGCAGCCTCCTTAATTCACCCCTCCACTTT.

This chain uses TRBV7-9 with TRBJ1-1, with TRBD1 matching over 7 bases. CDR1 is SEHNR, CDR2 FQNEAQ, per germline (reference sequence). The CDR3 extends over 15 amino acids. J gave up 3 bases and V 3 bases, and 7 bases lay outside the gene matches. The CDR3 DNA reads as TGTGCCAGCAGCTTGACTATCGGACAGGACACTGAAGCTTTCTTT. Translated, it gives CASSLTIGQDTEAFF.

The CDR3 here is CASSSGTGATGELFF. CDR3 nucleotide sequence: TGTGCCAGCTCATCCGGGACAGGGGCCACCGGGGAGCTGTTTTTT. The genes are TRBV18 and TRBJ2-2; 10 nucleotides align to TRBD1. From germline, CDR1 is KGHSH and CDR2 LQKENI. V lost 5 bases and J lost 4; bases outside the gene matches: 4. The CDR3 is 15 residues long.

The V and J genes are TRBV7-6 and TRBJ1-4; D is unclear. The germline CDR1 and CDR2 sequences are SGHVS and FNYEAQ. V was clipped by 5 bases and J by 8 bases, with 21 bases between them. The CDR3 sequence is 16 residues long. The CDR3 DNA reads as TGTGCCAGCAGCACACGTTCCGGGAGAAAAGTAGAAAAACTGTTTTTT. It specifies CASSTRSGRKVEKLFF.

This rearrangement joins TRBV5-1 to TRBJ2-3, with D possibly matching TRBD1 (6 bases). The V and J ends lost 3 bases and 10 bases respectively, with 21 bases between them. This CDR3 is built from 15 residues. Germline V gives CDR1 SGHRS, CDR2 YFSETQ. CDR3 region: CASSSDPTGSESQYF. In DNA form, the CDR3 reads TGCGCCAGCAGCTCAGACCCTACAGGGTCGGAATCGCAGTATTTT.

J is TRBJ1-5 and V is TRBV3-1 (or the pseudogene TRBV3-2); D is unresolved. Germline lookup yields CDR1 LGHDT and CDR2 YNNKEL (reference sequence). The CDR3 extends over 12 amino acids. The V end lost 4 bases, the J end lost 5 bases, and 6 bases lay between the germline ends. This CDR3 is CASSRGYQPQHF. CDR3 bases: TGTGCCAGCAGCCGCGGCTATCAGCCCCAGCATTTT.

The chain couples TRBV11-2 to TRBJ2-5, with D tentatively TRBD2 (6 bases). The germline CDR1 and CDR2 sequences are SGHAT and FQNNGV. Trimming pared 0 bases from V and 1 base from J, leaving 15 bases between. The CDR3 contains 17 residues. This CDR3 reads CASSLDWSWTIQETQYF. CDR3 bases: TGTGCCAGCAGCTTAGATTGGAGTTGGACTATCCAAGAGACCCAGTACTTC.

The chain uses TRBV18 and TRBJ1-2, with 8 bases that match TRBD1. Germline loops: CDR1 KGHSH, CDR2 LQKENI. CDR3 length: 15 residues. The V and J ends lost 2 bases and 4 bases, in that order; junction bases with no gene match: 6. The CDR3 spells CASSPAGGEVYGYTF. CDR3 DNA sequence: TGTGCCAGCTCACCAGCAGGGGGCGAGGTCTATGGCTACACCTTC.

This clone turned up a few times. The chain combines TRBV6-1 with TRBJ1-2; 10 bases are a match to TRBD1. V was pared by 3 bases and J by 4 bases, with 5 bases of the junction left unmatched. The CDR3 is 15 residues long. The germline CDR1 and CDR2 sequences are MNHNS and SASEGT. CDR3 DNA: TGTGCCAGCAGTGACAGGACAGGGGGGATCTATGGCTACACCTTC. Amino acids: CASSDRTGGIYGYTF.